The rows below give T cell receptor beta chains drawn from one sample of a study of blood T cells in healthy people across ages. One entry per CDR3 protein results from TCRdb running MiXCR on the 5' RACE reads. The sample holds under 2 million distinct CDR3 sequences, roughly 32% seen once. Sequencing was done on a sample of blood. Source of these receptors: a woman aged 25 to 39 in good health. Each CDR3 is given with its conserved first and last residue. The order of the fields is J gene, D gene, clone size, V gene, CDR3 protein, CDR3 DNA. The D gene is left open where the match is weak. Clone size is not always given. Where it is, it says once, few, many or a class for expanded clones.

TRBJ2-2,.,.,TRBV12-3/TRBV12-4,CASSSTGRNTGELFF,TGTGCCAGCAGTTCGACGGGGCGGAACACCGGGGAGCTGTTTTTT
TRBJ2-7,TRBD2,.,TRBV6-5,CASSYQHPRLALYEQYF,TGTGCCAGCAGCTATCAGCATCCGCGACTAGCCCTATACGAGCAGTACTTC
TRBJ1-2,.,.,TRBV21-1,CASSKDGPQYYGYTF,TGTGCCAGCAGCAAAGACGGGCCCCAATACTATGGCTACACCTTC
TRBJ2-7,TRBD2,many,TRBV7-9,CASSYRTSEVVDEQYF,TGTGCCAGCAGCTATCGCACTAGCGAGGTAGTCGACGAGCAGTACTTC
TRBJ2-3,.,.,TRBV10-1,CASSRGTGYTDTQYF,TGCGCCAGCAGCCGAGGGACGGGGTACACAGATACGCAGTATTTT
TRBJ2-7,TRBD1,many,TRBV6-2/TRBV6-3,CASSSAGTGHYEQYF,TGTGCCAGCAGTTCAGCCGGGACAGGGCACTACGAGCAGTACTTC
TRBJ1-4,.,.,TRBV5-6,CASSAPEGEGEKLFF,TGTGCCAGCAGCGCGCCAGAGGGGGAGGGTGAAAAACTGTTTTTT
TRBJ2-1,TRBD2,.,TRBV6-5,CASSYSIGSGVYNEQFF,TGTGCCAGCAGTTACTCGATCGGTAGCGGGGTCTACAATGAGCAGTTCTTC
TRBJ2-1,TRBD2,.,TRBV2,CASSPPSGVYNEQFF,TGTGCCAGCAGTCCCCCTAGCGGGGTCTACAATGAGCAGTTCTTC
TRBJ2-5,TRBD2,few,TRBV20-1,CSRGGQETQYF,TGCAGTCGGGGGGGGCAAGAGACCCAGTACTTC
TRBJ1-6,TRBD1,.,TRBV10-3,CAISDGTGGLSPLHF,TGTGCCATCAGCGACGGGACAGGGGGTCTCTCACCCCTCCACTTT
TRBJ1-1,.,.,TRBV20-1,CSASTPSVTEAFF,TGCAGTGCTAGCACCCCGTCGGTCACTGAAGCTTTCTTT
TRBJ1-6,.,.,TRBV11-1,CASSLESTSPDNSPHHF,TGTGCCAGCAGCTTAGAAAGTACATCTCCGGATAATTCACCCCACCACTTT
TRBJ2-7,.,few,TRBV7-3,CASSLMGAATHEQYF,TGTGCCAGCAGCTTAATGGGGGCGGCGACTCACGAGCAGTACTTC
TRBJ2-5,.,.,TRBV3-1,CASSQVRGQETQYF,TGTGCCAGCAGCCAGGTCAGGGGTCAAGAGACCCAGTACTTC
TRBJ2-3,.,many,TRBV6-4,CASSAQGTDTQYF,TGTGCCAGCAGTGCTCAGGGCACAGATACGCAGTATTTT
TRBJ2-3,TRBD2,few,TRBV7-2,CASNPNRGGLGDTQYF,TGTGCCTCAAACCCTAACCGGGGAGGGCTGGGGGATACGCAGTATTTT
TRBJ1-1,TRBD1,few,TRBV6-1,CASSVQGRTEAFF,TGTGCCAGCAGTGTACAGGGGAGGACTGAAGCTTTCTTT
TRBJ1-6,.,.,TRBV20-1,CSVSRGGGSNSPLHF,TGCAGTGTCTCAAGGGGGGGGGGGTCGAATTCACCCCTCCACTTT
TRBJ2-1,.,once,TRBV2,CASSTGFEQFF,TGTGCCAGCAGCACAGGGTTCGAGCAGTTCTTC
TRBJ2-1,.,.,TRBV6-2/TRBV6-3,CASSYEGNDGEQFF,TGTGCCAGCAGTTACGAGGGAAACGATGGTGAGCAGTTCTTC
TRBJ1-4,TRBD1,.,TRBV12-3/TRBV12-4,CASSLGTAEKLFF,TGTGCCAGCAGTTTGGGGACAGCAGAAAAACTGTTTTTT
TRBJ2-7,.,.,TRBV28,CASSRNLYEQYF,TGTGCCAGCAGCCGGAACCTTTACGAGCAGTACTTC
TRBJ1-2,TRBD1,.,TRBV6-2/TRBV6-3,CASSLSGTGGSGYTF,TGTGCCAGCAGTTTATCCGGGACAGGGGGCTCTGGCTACACCTTC